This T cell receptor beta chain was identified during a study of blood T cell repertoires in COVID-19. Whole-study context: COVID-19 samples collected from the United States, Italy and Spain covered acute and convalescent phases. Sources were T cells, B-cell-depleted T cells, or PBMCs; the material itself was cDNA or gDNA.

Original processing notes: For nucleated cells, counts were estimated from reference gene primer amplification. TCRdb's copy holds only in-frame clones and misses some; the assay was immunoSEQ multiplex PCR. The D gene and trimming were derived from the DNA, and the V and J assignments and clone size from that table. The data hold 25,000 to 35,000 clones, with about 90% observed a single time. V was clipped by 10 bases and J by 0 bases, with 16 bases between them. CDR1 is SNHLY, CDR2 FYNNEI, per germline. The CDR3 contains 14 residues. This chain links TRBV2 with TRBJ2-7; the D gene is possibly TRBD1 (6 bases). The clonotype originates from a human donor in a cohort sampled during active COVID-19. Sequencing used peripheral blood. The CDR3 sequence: CAIPSRQDSYEQYV. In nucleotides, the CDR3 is TGTGCCATCCCGAGCAGACAGGACTCCTACGAGCAGTACGTC.